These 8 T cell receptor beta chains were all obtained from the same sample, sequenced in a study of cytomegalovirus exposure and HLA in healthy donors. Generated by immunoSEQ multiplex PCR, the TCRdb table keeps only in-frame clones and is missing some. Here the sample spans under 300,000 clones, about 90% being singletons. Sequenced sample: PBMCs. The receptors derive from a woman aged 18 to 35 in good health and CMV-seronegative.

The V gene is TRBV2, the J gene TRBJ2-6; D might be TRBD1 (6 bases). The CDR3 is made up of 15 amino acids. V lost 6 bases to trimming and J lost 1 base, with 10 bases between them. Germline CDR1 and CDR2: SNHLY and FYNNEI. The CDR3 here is CASSRDRSGANVLTF. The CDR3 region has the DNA TGTGCCAGCAGCCGCGACAGGTCTGGGGCCAACGTCCTGACTTTC.

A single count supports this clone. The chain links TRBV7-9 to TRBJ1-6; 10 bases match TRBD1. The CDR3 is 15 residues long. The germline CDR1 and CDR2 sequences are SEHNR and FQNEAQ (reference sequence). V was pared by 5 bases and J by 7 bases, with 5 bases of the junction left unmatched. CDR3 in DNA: TGTGCCAGCAGCGCCCGGACAGGGGGAAATTCACCCCTCCACTTT. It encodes CASSARTGGNSPLHF.

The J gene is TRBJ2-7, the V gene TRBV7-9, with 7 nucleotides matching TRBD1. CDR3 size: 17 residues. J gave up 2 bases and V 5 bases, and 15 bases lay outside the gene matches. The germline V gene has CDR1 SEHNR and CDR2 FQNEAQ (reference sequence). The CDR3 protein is CASSRPSTGKGTYEQYF. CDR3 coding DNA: TGTGCCAGCAGCCGGCCGTCGACAGGGAAGGGAACCTACGAGCAGTACTTC.

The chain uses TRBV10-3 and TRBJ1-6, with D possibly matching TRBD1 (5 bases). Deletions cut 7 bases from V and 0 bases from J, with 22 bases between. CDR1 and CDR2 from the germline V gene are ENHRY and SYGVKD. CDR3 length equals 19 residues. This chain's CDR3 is CAIKGLGRPRSSYNSPLHF. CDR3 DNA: TGTGCCATCAAGGGACTTGGCAGGCCGCGGAGCTCCTATAATTCACCCCTCCACTTT.

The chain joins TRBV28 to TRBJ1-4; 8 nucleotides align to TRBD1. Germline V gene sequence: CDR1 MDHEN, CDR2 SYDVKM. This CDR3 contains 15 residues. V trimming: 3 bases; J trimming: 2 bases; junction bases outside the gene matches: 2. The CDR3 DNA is TGTGCCAGCAGTTTCCGACAGGGGACTAATGAAAAACTGTTTTTT. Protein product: CASSFRQGTNEKLFF.

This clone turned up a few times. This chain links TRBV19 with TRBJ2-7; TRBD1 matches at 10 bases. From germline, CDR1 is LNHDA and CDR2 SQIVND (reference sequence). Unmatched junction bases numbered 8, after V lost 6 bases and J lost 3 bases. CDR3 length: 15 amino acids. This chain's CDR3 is CASRPTGTGVYEQYF. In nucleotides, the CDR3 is TGTGCCAGTAGACCCACCGGGACAGGGGTCTACGAGCAGTACTTC.

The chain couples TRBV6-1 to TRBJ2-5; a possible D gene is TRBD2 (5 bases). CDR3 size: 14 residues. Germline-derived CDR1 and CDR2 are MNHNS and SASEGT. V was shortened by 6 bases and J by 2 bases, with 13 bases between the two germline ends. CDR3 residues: CASRWRGQQETQYF. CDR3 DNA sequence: TGTGCCAGCAGGTGGAGAGGGCAGCAAGAGACCCAGTACTTC.

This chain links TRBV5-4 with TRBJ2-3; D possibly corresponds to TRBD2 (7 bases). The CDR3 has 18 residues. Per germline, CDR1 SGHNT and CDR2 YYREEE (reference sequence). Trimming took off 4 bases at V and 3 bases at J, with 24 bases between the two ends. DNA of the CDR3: TGTGCCAGCAGCACTTGGGGGGATCCGGGGGGCCGAACAGATACGCAGTATTTT. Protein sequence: CASSTWGDPGGRTDTQYF.